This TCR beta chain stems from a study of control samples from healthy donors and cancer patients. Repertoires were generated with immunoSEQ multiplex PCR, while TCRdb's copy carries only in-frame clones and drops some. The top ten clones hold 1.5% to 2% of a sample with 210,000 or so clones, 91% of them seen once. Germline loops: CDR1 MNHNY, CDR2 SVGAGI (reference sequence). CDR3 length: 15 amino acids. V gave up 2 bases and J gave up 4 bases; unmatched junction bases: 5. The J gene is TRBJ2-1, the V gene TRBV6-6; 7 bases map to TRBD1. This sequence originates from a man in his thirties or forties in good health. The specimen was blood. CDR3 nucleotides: TGTGCCAGCAGTTACCTACAGGGGATATACAATGAGCAGTTCTTC. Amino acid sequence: CASSYLQGIYNEQFF.